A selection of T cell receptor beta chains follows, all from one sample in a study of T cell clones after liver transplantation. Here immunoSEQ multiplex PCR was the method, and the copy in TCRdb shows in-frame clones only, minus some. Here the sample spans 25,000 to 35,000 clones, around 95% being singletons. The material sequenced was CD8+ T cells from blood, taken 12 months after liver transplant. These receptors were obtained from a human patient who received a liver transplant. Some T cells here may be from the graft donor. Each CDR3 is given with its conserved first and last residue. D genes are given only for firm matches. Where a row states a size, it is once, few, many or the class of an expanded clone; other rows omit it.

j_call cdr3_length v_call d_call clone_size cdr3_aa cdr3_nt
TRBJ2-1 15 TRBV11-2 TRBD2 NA CASSLLRESSNEQFF TGTGCCAGCAGCTTACTGCGGGAGTCCTCCAATGAGCAGTTCTTC
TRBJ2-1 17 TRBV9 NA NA CASSERPGTSQNNEQFF TGTGCCAGCAGCGAGAGACCCGGGACCTCACAAAACAATGAGCAGTTCTTC
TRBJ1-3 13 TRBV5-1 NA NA CASSDLPGNTIYF TGCGCCAGCAGCGACCTACCCGGAAACACCATATATTTT
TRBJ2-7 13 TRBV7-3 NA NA CASSPSPKGEQYF TGTGCCAGCAGCCCTAGTCCTAAAGGCGAGCAGTACTTC
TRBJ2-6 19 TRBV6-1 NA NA CASSEKNSGRVFGANVLTF TGTGCCAGCAGTGAAAAAAATAGCGGAAGAGTGTTTGGGGCCAACGTCCTGACTTTC
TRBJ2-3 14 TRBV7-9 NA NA CASSAGDSGITQYF TGTGCCAGCAGCGCTGGGGACTCCGGGATCACGCAGTATTTT
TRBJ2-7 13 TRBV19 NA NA CASLDSISYEQYF TGTGCCAGCCTGGACTCTATCTCCTACGAGCAGTACTTC
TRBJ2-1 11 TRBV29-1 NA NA CSVETNNEQFF TGCAGCGTTGAGACAAACAATGAGCAGTTCTTC
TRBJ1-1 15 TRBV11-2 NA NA CASSSVIGTNTEAFF TGTGCCAGCAGCTCCGTAATAGGGACGAACACTGAAGCTTTCTTT
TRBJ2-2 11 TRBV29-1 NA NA CSAGRTGELFF TGCAGCGCAGGGAGGACCGGGGAGCTGTTTTTT
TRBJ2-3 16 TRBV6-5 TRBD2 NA CASSYRTSGSTDTQYF TGTGCCAGCAGTTACCGGACTAGCGGGAGCACAGATACGCAGTATTTT
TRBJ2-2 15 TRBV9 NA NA CASSVWGADTGELFF TGTGCCAGCAGCGTGTGGGGAGCGGACACCGGGGAGCTGTTTTTT
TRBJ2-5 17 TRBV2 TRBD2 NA CASSEMTSGSKEETQYF TGTGCCAGCAGTGAAATGACTAGCGGGAGTAAAGAAGAGACCCAGTACTTC
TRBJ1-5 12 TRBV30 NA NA CAWSVQGQPQHF TGTGCCTGGAGTGTACAGGGTCAGCCCCAGCATTTT
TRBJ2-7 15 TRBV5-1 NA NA CASSLAQGTDYEQYF TGCGCCAGCAGCTTGGCGCAGGGGACGGACTACGAGCAGTACTTC
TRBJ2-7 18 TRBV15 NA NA CATSRVPGLGRMIYEQYF TGTGCCACCAGCAGAGTCCCGGGGTTGGGACGGATGATCTACGAGCAGTACTTC
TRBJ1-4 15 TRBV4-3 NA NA CASSQDLPGLEKLFF TGCGCCAGCAGCCAAGATCTGCCAGGGCTAGAGAAACTGTTTTTT
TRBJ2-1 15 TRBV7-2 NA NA CASSLRLGSRNEQFF TGTGCCAGCAGCTTAAGGTTAGGCTCACGCAATGAGCAGTTCTTC
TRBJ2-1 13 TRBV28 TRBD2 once CASRGLVEREQFF TGTGCCAGCAGGGGACTAGTGGAAAGGGAGCAGTTCTTC
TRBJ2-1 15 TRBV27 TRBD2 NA CASSFFGRSLGEQFF TGTGCCAGCAGTTTTTTCGGGAGGTCCCTCGGGGAGCAGTTCTTC
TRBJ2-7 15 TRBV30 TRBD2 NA CAWSYNSGASYEQYF TGTGCCTGGAGTTATAATAGCGGGGCCTCCTACGAGCAGTACTTC
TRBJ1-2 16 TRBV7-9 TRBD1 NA CASSTGQARGAYGYTF TGTGCCAGCAGCACAGGACAGGCACGGGGGGCCTATGGCTACACCTTC
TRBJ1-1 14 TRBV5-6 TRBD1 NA CASSGQVLNTEAFF TGTGCCAGCAGTGGACAGGTTCTAAACACTGAAGCTTTCTTT
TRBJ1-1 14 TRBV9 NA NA CASSGVQGLTEAFF TGTGCCAGCAGCGGGGTTCAGGGACTCACTGAAGCTTTCTTT
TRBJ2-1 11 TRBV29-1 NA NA CSVDRGNEQFF TGCAGCGTTGACAGGGGCAATGAGCAGTTCTTC
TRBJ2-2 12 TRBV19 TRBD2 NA CAGTSGAGELFF TGTGCCGGGACTAGCGGGGCCGGGGAGCTGTTTTTT
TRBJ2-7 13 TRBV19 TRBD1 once CASSNRQGYEQYF TGTGCCAGTAGTAACCGACAGGGCTACGAGCAGTACTTC
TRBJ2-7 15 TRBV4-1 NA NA CASSQAGRPAYEQYF TGCGCCAGCAGCCAAGCTGGCCGCCCGGCCTACGAGCAGTACTTC
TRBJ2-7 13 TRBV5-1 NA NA CASSPAGGHEQYF TGCGCCAGCAGCCCCGCCGGCGGCCACGAGCAGTACTTC
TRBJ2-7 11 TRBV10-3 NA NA CAIGVTYEQYF TGTGCCATCGGGGTCACCTACGAGCAGTACTTC
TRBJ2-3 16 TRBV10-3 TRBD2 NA CAIGLAGESALLTQYF TGTGCCATTGGACTAGCGGGAGAGTCGGCCCTCCTTACGCAGTATTTT
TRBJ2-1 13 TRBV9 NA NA CASSQLDYNEQFF TGTGCCAGCAGCCAACTGGATTACAATGAGCAGTTCTTC
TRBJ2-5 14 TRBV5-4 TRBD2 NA CASRTSGPEETQYF TGTGCCAGCAGGACTAGCGGCCCTGAAGAGACCCAGTACTTC
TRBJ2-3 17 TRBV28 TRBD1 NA CASSQTTGWSVTDTQYF TGTGCCAGCAGTCAAACGACAGGGTGGTCGGTCACAGATACGCAGTATTTT
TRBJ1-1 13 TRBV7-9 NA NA CASSLPGNTEAFF TGTGCCAGCAGCCTACCGGGAAACACTGAAGCTTTCTTT
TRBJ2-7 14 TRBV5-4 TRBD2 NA CASSGAGKPYEQYF TGTGCCAGCAGCGGAGCGGGAAAGCCCTACGAGCAGTACTTC
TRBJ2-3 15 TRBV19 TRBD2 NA CASTGTSGRTDTQYF TGTGCCAGTACTGGGACTAGCGGGAGGACAGATACGCAGTATTTT
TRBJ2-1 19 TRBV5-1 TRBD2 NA CASSLAGLAGVEGYNEQFF TGCGCCAGCAGCTTGGCCGGGCTAGCGGGAGTCGAGGGATACAATGAGCAGTTCTTC
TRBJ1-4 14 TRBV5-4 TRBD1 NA CASSFRGANEKLFF TGTGCCAGCAGCTTCAGGGGGGCTAATGAAAAACTGTTTTTT
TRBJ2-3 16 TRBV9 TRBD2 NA CASSVAGGRGTDTQYF TGTGCCAGCAGCGTAGCGGGAGGGAGGGGCACAGATACGCAGTATTTT
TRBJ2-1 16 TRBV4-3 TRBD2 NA CASSQYLAGMSNEQFF TGCGCCAGCAGCCAGTACCTAGCGGGAATGAGCAATGAGCAGTTCTTC
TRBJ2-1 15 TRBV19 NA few CASSMRVWGDNEQFF TGTGCCAGTAGTATGCGGGTCTGGGGGGACAATGAGCAGTTCTTC
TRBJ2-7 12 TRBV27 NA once CASSFLGDEQYF TGTGCCAGCAGTTTCTTAGGGGACGAGCAGTACTTC
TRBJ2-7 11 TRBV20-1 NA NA CSARDTNEQYF TGCAGTGCTAGAGATACGAACGAGCAGTACTTC
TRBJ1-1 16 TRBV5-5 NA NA CASSLVAAYMNTEAFF TGTGCCAGCAGCTTGGTGGCAGCTTATATGAACACTGAAGCTTTCTTT
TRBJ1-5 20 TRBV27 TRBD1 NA CASSPLRTGTIAISNQPQHF TGTGCCAGCAGTCCCCTTAGGACAGGGACCATCGCTATAAGCAATCAGCCCCAGCATTTT
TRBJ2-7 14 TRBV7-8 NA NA CASSSDRYPYEQYF TGTGCCAGCAGCTCCGACAGGTACCCCTACGAGCAGTACTTC